The 13 T cell receptor beta chains in this list originate from one sample, sequenced in a study of CD8 T cells in ankylosing spondylitis. Using its own MiXCR run on the 5' RACE reads, TCRdb lists one record per CDR3 protein. The sample yields 300,000 to 350,000 distinct CDR3 sequences, 20% seen once. The sample consisted of blood, either unsorted or a sorted T cell fraction (not recorded which). The receptors here all came from a female donor with ankylosing spondylitis or in good health (not recorded which).

The gene calls are TRBV12-3 or TRBV12-4 and TRBJ2-7; 11 nucleotides line up with TRBD2. The CDR3 runs 18 residues. With V trimmed by 3 bases and J by 2 bases, 12 bases remained unmatched. The CDR3: CASSLWRAGTSGTYEQYF. CDR3 nucleotide sequence: TGTGCCAGCAGTTTGTGGAGGGCCGGGACTAGCGGTACCTACGAGCAGTACTTC.

V gene TRBV12-3 or TRBV12-4 combines with J gene TRBJ2-7; possibly TRBD1 or TRBD2 for D (5 bases each). This CDR3 is 13 amino acids long. V shed 10 bases and J shed 3 bases, with 16 bases lying between them. CDR3 bases: TGTGCCACCGGCGGAGAGGGGAACTACGAGCAGTACTTC. It is translated as CATGGEGNYEQYF.

The chain combines TRBV18 with TRBJ2-1; 7 positions agree with TRBD2. This CDR3 comprises 16 residues. CDR1 KGHSH and CDR2 LQKENI come from the germline V gene. V lost 7 bases and J lost 5; bases outside the gene matches: 14. This CDR3 reads CASYTPRSGYDNEQFF. The DNA for the CDR3 is TGTGCCAGCTACACACCCCGTAGCGGGTACGACAATGAGCAGTTCTTC.

The chain is built from TRBV28 and TRBJ1-5; possible D gene TRBD1, 5 bases. The CDR3 covers 16 residues. Germline lookup yields CDR1 MDHEN and CDR2 SYDVKM. V was trimmed by 4 bases and J by 7 bases, leaving 20 bases between them. The DNA for the CDR3 is TGTGCCAGCAGTTATTGGGTGGGGGTGGCCCTACAGCCCCAGCATTTT. This sequence encodes CASSYWVGVALQPQHF.

This clonotype came up a few times. The chain couples TRBV7-2 to TRBJ2-1, with no clear D. V dropped 1 base and J dropped 8 bases, with 12 bases sitting between them. This CDR3 spans 14 amino acids. CDR1 and CDR2 from the germline V gene are SGHTA and FQGNSA. The CDR3, as DNA: TGTGCCAGCAGCTTAGAGGGCAGCGTCCATGAGCAGTTCTTC. Its translation is CASSLEGSVHEQFF.

The sample holds a few counts of this clonotype. This chain uses TRBV29-1 with TRBJ1-1, with D unclear. CDR3 length: 11 amino acids. V dropped 6 bases and J dropped 11 bases, with 16 bases sitting between them. CDR1 is SQVTM and CDR2 is ANQGSEA in the germline V gene. The CDR3 loop reads CSVVRDVGAFF. CDR3 coding DNA: TGCAGCGTGGTCAGAGACGTGGGTGCTTTCTTT. The variable domain in full, with the rest retrieved from reference TRBV29-1 and TRBJ1-1, is SAVISQKPSRDICQRGTSLTIQCQVDSQVTMMFWYRQQPGQSLTLIATANQGSEATYESGFVIDKFPISRPNLTFSTLTVSNMSPEDSSIYLCSVVRDVGAFFGQGTRLTVV.

In its sample, this clonotype was seen a few times. This chain joins TRBV7-2 and TRBJ1-1, with D uncertain. This CDR3 is built from 14 residues. Per germline, CDR1 SGHTA and CDR2 FQGNSA. V lost 2 bases, J lost 5 bases, and 12 bases lay in between. The CDR3 is CASSLRVPGTEAFF. The DNA for the CDR3 is TGTGCCAGCAGCTTACGGGTCCCGGGGACTGAAGCTTTCTTT.

CDR3 nucleotides: TGTGCCAGCAGCTTCCTGGACAGGTCCACTGAAGCTTTCTTT. This gives the protein CASSFLDRSTEAFF. The chain links TRBV5-6 to TRBJ1-1; 7 bases fit TRBD1. The junction had 5 bases not matched to a gene; V was cut back by 2 bases and J by 4 bases. This CDR3 is 14 amino acids long. Germline V gives CDR1 SGHDT, CDR2 YYEEEE. Full variable domain (remainder filled in from reference TRBV5-6 and TRBJ1-1): DAGVTQSPTHLIKTRGQQVTLRCSPKSGHDTVSWYQQALGQGPQFIFQYYEEEERQRGNFPDRFSGHQFPNYSSELNVNALLLGDSALYLCASSFLDRSTEAFFGQGTRLTVV.

The rearrangement uses TRBV20-1 and TRBJ2-3, with D unclear. The V and J ends lost 7 bases and 3 bases respectively, with 20 bases between them. Germline V gene data show CDR1 as DFQATT and CDR2 as SNEGSKA (reference sequence). There are 15 residues in the CDR3. The CDR3 DNA sequence: TGCAGTGTTACGACACCCGTCTTACTTACAGATACGCAGTATTTT. It translates to CSVTTPVLLTDTQYF.

Many counts were recorded for this clonotype. V gene TRBV20-1 combines with J gene TRBJ2-7, with 11 bases matching TRBD2. This CDR3 has 15 residues. The germline V gene encodes CDR1 DFQATT and CDR2 SNEGSKA (reference sequence). V lost 5 bases to trimming and J lost 3 bases; unmatched junction nucleotides: 9. The CDR3 sequence is CSAFDSGRALYEQYF. The CDR3 nucleotides are TGCAGTGCTTTTGATAGCGGGAGGGCACTCTACGAGCAGTACTTC.

This clonotype has ten or more counts. This chain joins TRBV12-3 or TRBV12-4 and TRBJ2-1, with D unclear. Between the trimmed V and J ends, which lost 9 bases and 2 bases, there was a span of 11 bases. The CDR3 is 13 amino acids. CDR3 loop: CASTPVAYNEQFF. CDR3 coding DNA: TGTGCCAGTACCCCCGTCGCCTACAATGAGCAGTTCTTC.

The J gene is TRBJ2-7, the V gene TRBV4-3, with 14 bases matching TRBD2. Germline assignment: CDR1 LGHNA and CDR2 YSLEER. Trimming took 2 bases from V and 4 from J; bases not matched to a gene: 10. The CDR3 length is 18 residues. CDR3 amino acids: CASSQRPGTSGSWYEQYF. The CDR3 nucleotides read TGCGCCAGCAGCCAAAGGCCGGGGACTAGCGGGAGCTGGTACGAGCAGTACTTC.

This clonotype was picked up a small number of times. CDR3: CASSGGLAGHYNEQFF. CDR3 bases: TGTGCCAGCAGTGGGGGACTAGCGGGTCACTACAATGAGCAGTTCTTC. This chain uses TRBV27 with TRBJ2-1, with 12 positions matching TRBD2. CDR1 is MNHEY, CDR2 SMNVEV, per germline (reference sequence). CDR3 length: 16 amino acids. V lost 5 bases, J lost 3 bases, and 5 bases stayed unmatched.